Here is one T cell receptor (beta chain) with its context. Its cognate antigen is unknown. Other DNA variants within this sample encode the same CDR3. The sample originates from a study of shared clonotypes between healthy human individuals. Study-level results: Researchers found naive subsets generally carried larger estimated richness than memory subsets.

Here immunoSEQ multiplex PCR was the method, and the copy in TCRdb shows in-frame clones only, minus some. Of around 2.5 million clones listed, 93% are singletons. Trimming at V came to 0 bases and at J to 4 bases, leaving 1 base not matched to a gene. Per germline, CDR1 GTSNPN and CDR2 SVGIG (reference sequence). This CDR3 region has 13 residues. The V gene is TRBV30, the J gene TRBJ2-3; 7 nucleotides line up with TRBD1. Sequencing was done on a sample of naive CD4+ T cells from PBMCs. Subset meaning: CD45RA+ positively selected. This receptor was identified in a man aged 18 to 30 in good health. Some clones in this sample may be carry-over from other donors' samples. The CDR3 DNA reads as TGTGCCTGGAGTGTGCAGGGGGCAGATACGCAGTATTTT. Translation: CAWSVQGADTQYF.